Listed here are 4 T cell receptor beta chains from one sample, sequenced in a study of chemoradiotherapy in HPV16-positive cancers. Assay: immunoSEQ multiplex PCR; the TCRdb copy retains only in-frame clones and omits some. Of about 13,000 clones listed, around 85% are singletons. The sample in question was blood, obtained from a patient who underwent chemoradiotherapy. All receptors derive from a human donor with HPV-associated anogenital cancer.

V and J are TRBV4-2 and TRBJ2-2; D is uncertain. The CDR3 sequence is 12 residues long. V dropped 1 base and J dropped 7 bases, with 4 bases sitting between them. Per the germline V gene, CDR1 is LGHNA and CDR2 is YNFKEQ. This chain's CDR3 is CASSQAVGELFF. The CDR3 DNA follows: TGTGCCAGCAGCCAAGCAGTCGGGGAGCTGTTTTTT.

This clone was seen a handful of times. The chain combines TRBV7-9 with TRBJ2-5; 8 nucleotides line up with TRBD1. Germline CDR1 is SEHNR and CDR2 is FQNEAQ (reference sequence). This CDR3 spans 14 amino acids. V shed 3 bases, J shed 7 bases, and the junction held 7 bases outside the gene matches. CDR3 in DNA: TGTGCCAGCAGCTTTAACAGGGGGGTTGGGACCCAGTACTTC. Amino acid sequence: CASSFNRGVGTQYF.

The rearrangement joins TRBV19 to TRBJ1-2; 10 nucleotides match TRBD1. Looked up from germline, CDR1 is LNHDA and CDR2 is SQIVND (reference sequence). The CDR3 runs to 17 residues. J gave up 5 bases and V 7 bases, and 16 bases lay outside the gene matches. Here the CDR3 reads CASKSLGQGTLHYGYTF. CDR3 nucleotides: TGTGCCAGTAAATCGTTGGGACAGGGGACCCTCCATTATGGCTACACCTTC.

The rearrangement links TRBV29-1 to TRBJ2-3; 12 bases fit TRBD2. With V trimmed by 6 bases and J by 2 bases, 3 bases remained unmatched. CDR3 length: 14 residues. Per germline, CDR1 SQVTM and CDR2 ANQGSEA. The CDR3 DNA follows: TGCAGCGTAACTAGCGGGGGGCCCACAGATACGCAGTATTTT. It specifies CSVTSGGPTDTQYF.